The 32 T cell receptor beta chains in this list originate from one sample, sequenced in a study of Graves' ophthalmopathy and Graves' hyperthyroidism. Amplification targeted the TCR beta CDR3 regions, with RNA transcripts as the source material. The authors performed first-round RT-PCR with HTBI primers and then a second-round multiplex PCR. TCRdb independently ran MiXCR on the multiplex PCR reads; one entry per CDR3 protein. The table has some 350,000 distinct CDR3 sequences, about a sixth seen once. The sample comprised peripheral blood. These receptor sequences come from an adult woman with stable Graves' hyperthyroidism.

This chain uses TRBV2 with TRBJ1-2; D not certain. Trimming shortened V by 8 bases and J by 4 bases, and 8 bases separated the two germline ends. The CDR3 is 11 residues long. Germline loops: CDR1 SNHLY, CDR2 FYNNEI. The CDR3 here is CASRILYGYTF. In nucleotides, the CDR3 is TGTGCCAGCCGGATACTCTATGGCTACACCTTC.

This clonotype was detected ten times or more. This chain connects TRBV25-1 to TRBJ1-3; no clear D. The CDR3 is 14 residues long. V was pared by 4 bases and J by 0 bases, with 7 bases between. Per germline, CDR1 MGHDK and CDR2 SYGVNS. The CDR3 DNA follows: TGTGCCAGCAGTGTTCTGTCCTCTGGAAACACCATATATTTT. Protein: CASSVLSSGNTIYF. Full variable domain (missing parts from reference TRBV25-1 and TRBJ1-3): EADIYQTPRYLVIGTGKKITLECSQTMGHDKMYWYQQDPGMELHLIHYSYGVNSTEKGDLSSESTVSRIRTEHFPLTLESARPSHTSQYLCASSVLSSGNTIYFGEGSWLTVV.

The chain links TRBV7-2 to TRBJ2-5; D might be TRBD2 (5 bases). CDR1 is SGHTA, CDR2 FQGNSA, per germline. With 1 base removed from V and 5 bases from J, the gap between germline ends came to 11 bases. The CDR3 contains 14 residues. The CDR3 is CASSLVGMRETQYF. As DNA, the CDR3 is TGTGCCAGCAGCTTAGTCGGGATGCGGGAGACCCAGTACTTC. The full variable domain, its missing parts supplied by reference TRBV7-2 and TRBJ2-5, is GAGVSQSPSNKVTEKGKDVELRCDPISGHTALYWYRQSLGQGLEFLIYFQGNSAPDKSGLPSDRFSAERTGGSVSTLTIQRTQQEDSAVYLCASSLVGMRETQYFGPGTRLLVL.

This clonotype was detected ten times or more. CDR3 loop: CASREGGRDTEAFF. The CDR3 bases are TGTGCCAGCAGAGAAGGGGGACGGGACACTGAAGCTTTCTTT. The chain is built from TRBV12-3 or TRBV12-4 and TRBJ1-1; D may be TRBD1 (6 bases). Deletions cut 6 bases from V and 3 bases from J, with 14 bases between. CDR3 length equals 14 residues.

The chain couples TRBV14 to TRBJ1-2, with 8 bases aligning to TRBD1. The V gene's germline CDR1 is SGHDN and CDR2 FVKESK. Trimming took 3 bases from V and 4 from J; bases not matched to a gene: 7. This CDR3 spans 15 amino acids. Written as DNA, the CDR3 is TGTGCCAGCAGCCAGGGGACCGGGACAGGCTATGGCTACACCTTC. Translating it yields CASSQGTGTGYGYTF.

The chain links TRBV2 to TRBJ1-2; D uncertain. The CDR3 consists of 16 residues. Germline lookup yields CDR1 SNHLY and CDR2 FYNNEI. The V end lost 1 base, the J end lost 0 bases, and 12 bases lay between the germline ends. This chain's CDR3 is CASSEVSEGANYGYTF. DNA for the CDR3: TGTGCCAGCAGTGAAGTTTCGGAGGGCGCTAACTATGGCTACACCTTC.

In this sample, this clonotype turned up many times. The V gene is TRBV7-9, the J gene TRBJ1-2; TRBD1 matches 7 bases. Germline assignment: CDR1 SEHNR and CDR2 FQNEAQ (reference sequence). This CDR3 region has 14 residues. J lost 2 bases, V lost 5 bases, and 5 bases had no gene match. For the CDR3, the DNA is TGTGCCAGCAGCACACGACAGGGAAACTATGGCTACACCTTC. It specifies CASSTRQGNYGYTF.

This clonotype was observed many times. The chain is built from TRBV6-5 and TRBJ1-5; D unresolved. V was shortened by 4 bases and J by 4 bases, with 8 bases between the two germline ends. This CDR3 is built from 13 residues. Germline-derived CDR1 and CDR2 are MNHEY and SVGAGI. In DNA form, the CDR3 reads TGTGCCAGCAGTTTGCGACCAAATCAGCCCCAGCATTTT. It encodes CASSLRPNQPQHF.

This clonotype came up many times. This rearrangement joins TRBV7-2 to TRBJ1-5; D is possibly TRBD1 (5 bases). The germline V gene encodes CDR1 SGHTA and CDR2 FQGNSA. Trimming pared 5 bases from V and 0 bases from J, leaving 14 bases between. The CDR3 is 16 amino acids. The CDR3 reads CASSRGGDPSNQPQHF. CDR3 nucleotide sequence: TGTGCCAGCAGCCGGGGGGGGGATCCTAGCAATCAGCCCCAGCATTTT. Based on the CDR3 plus reference TRBV7-2 and TRBJ1-5, the full variable domain is GAGVSQSPSNKVTEKGKDVELRCDPISGHTALYWYRQSLGQGLEFLIYFQGNSAPDKSGLPSDRFSAERTGGSVSTLTIQRTQQEDSAVYLCASSRGGDPSNQPQHFGDGTRLSIL.

This clonotype was observed at least ten times. DNA of the CDR3: TGTGCCAGCAGTCGGACTAGTTTCCACGAGCAGTACTTC. It translates to CASSRTSFHEQYF. This chain connects TRBV6-1 to TRBJ2-7; TRBD2 aligns across 7 bases. The CDR3 has 13 residues. CDR1 is MNHNS, CDR2 SASEGT, per germline. Trimming took 5 bases from V and 5 from J; bases not matched to a gene: 6.

The rearrangement links TRBV6-1 to TRBJ2-2, with no clear D. Trimming shortened V by 8 bases and J by 7 bases, and 11 bases separated the two germline ends. CDR1 is MNHNS and CDR2 is SASEGT in the germline V gene. The CDR3 is 12 amino acids. The DNA for the CDR3 is TGTGCCAGCGGGATAAAGGGCGGGGAGCTGTTTTTT. Translating it yields CASGIKGGELFF.

This sequence joins TRBV27 and TRBJ2-6, with 7 positions matching TRBD1. Losses at the gene ends were 4 bases for V and 4 bases for J; bases not matched to a gene: 10. Germline CDR1 reads MNHEY; CDR2 reads SMNVEV (reference sequence). This CDR3 region has 17 residues. The CDR3 sequence: CASSYRGGTTGANVLTF. CDR3 bases: TGTGCCAGCAGTTACAGGGGCGGTACAACGGGGGCCAACGTCCTGACTTTC.

The rearrangement joins TRBV6-1 to TRBJ1-2; D may be TRBD1 (5 bases). V lost 7 bases and J lost 0, with 12 bases in between. The length of the CDR3 is 14 residues. The V gene's germline CDR1 is MNHNS and CDR2 SASEGT. The CDR3 region is CASTPGPTNYGYTF. In DNA form, the CDR3 reads TGTGCCAGCACCCCGGGACCGACTAACTATGGCTACACCTTC.

The genes are TRBV6-1 and TRBJ2-7; a weak D match, TRBD1 (6 bases). CDR1 and CDR2 (germline): MNHNS, SASEGT. CDR3 size: 17 residues. Trimming removed 8 bases from V and 2 bases from J, with 25 bases in between. Here the CDR3 reads CASSLTRPGHGTYEQYF. CDR3 nucleotide sequence: TGTGCCAGCTCACTAACTAGGCCGGGACACGGAACCTACGAGCAGTACTTC.

This clonotype was observed many times. This chain uses TRBV30 with TRBJ2-7; tentatively, D is TRBD1 (6 bases). There are 13 residues in the CDR3. V shed 5 bases and J shed 2 bases, with 13 bases lying between them. CDR1 and CDR2 (germline): GTSNPN, SVGIG (reference sequence). CDR3 sequence (DNA): TGTGCCTGGCGGACCGCAGGGGCCTACGAGCAGTACTTC. Amino acid sequence: CAWRTAGAYEQYF.

This clonotype was seen many times. DNA for the CDR3: TGTGCCAGCAGTTTATTGTCTCGGGGGGTCACCTACGAGCAGTACTTC. It translates to CASSLLSRGVTYEQYF. The rearrangement links TRBV28 to TRBJ2-7; 7 nucleotides align to TRBD2. The CDR3 sequence is 16 residues long. V dropped 1 base and J dropped 2; count of bases not matched to a gene: 8. Germline CDR1 MDHEN, CDR2 SYDVKM.

This clonotype was counted at least ten times. The V gene is TRBV28, the J gene TRBJ2-7; 8 nucleotides align to TRBD2. Germline V gene lookup returns CDR1 MDHEN and CDR2 SYDVKM. The CDR3 sequence is 14 residues long. The V gene end was trimmed by 3 bases and the J gene end by 5 bases; junction bases not matched to a gene: 6. Here the CDR3 DNA reads TGTGCCAGCAGTTTTAGCGGGATGGGAGACGAGCAGTACTTC. Translated: CASSFSGMGDEQYF.

At least ten counts were recorded for this clonotype. This chain connects TRBV9 to TRBJ1-1; D remains ambiguous. V lost 0 bases, J lost 1 base, and 7 bases lay in between. CDR1 SGDLS and CDR2 YYNGEE come from the germline V gene. This CDR3 contains 14 residues. CDR3 region: CASSVGHGNTEAFF. DNA of the CDR3: TGTGCCAGCAGCGTAGGTCACGGGAACACTGAAGCTTTCTTT.

This clonotype was seen repeatedly, ten times or more. This sequence joins TRBV12-3 or TRBV12-4 and TRBJ1-2; TRBD1 matches at 7 bases. The CDR3 sequence is 13 residues long. V lost 8 bases to trimming and J lost 6 bases; unmatched junction nucleotides: 9. CDR3 DNA sequence: TGTGCCAGCTCGCAACAGGGGCGAGATGGCTACACCTTC. As protein: CASSQQGRDGYTF.

This chain connects TRBV20-1 to TRBJ1-6; unclear D gene. Germline V gene sequence: CDR1 DFQATT, CDR2 SNEGSKA (reference sequence). The CDR3 sequence is 16 residues long. Between the trimmed V and J ends, which lost 3 bases and 0 bases, there was a span of 12 bases. In nucleotides, the CDR3 is TGCAGTGCTAGTAGGAGGCAGAGCTCCTATAATTCACCCCTCCACTTT. Translation: CSASRRQSSYNSPLHF.

This clonotype was detected only a few times. The chain uses TRBV20-1 and TRBJ2-5; D is unclear. The length of the CDR3 is 11 residues. CDR1 is DFQATT and CDR2 is SNEGSKA in the germline V gene (reference sequence). V was pared by 6 bases and J by 1 base, with 6 bases between. The CDR3 spells CSAVLQETQYF. CDR3 coding DNA: TGCAGTGCCGTCCTCCAAGAGACCCAGTACTTC.

This clonotype was picked up many times. The rearrangement uses TRBV12-3 or TRBV12-4 and TRBJ2-2, with no clear D. The V end was cut by 6 bases, the J end by 1 base, with 12 bases between. The CDR3 has 15 residues. CDR3 nucleotides: TGTGCCAGCAGATCCCGAAACAGGAACACCGGGGAGCTGTTTTTT. Its translation: CASRSRNRNTGELFF.

This clonotype has a count of ten or more. The V and J genes are TRBV2 and TRBJ1-3; D unresolved. This CDR3 spans 15 amino acids. Germline CDR1 is SNHLY and CDR2 is FYNNEI. Trimming cost V 2 bases and J 0 bases, with 8 bases left between them. The DNA of the CDR3 is TGTGCCAGCAGTGAACAGCGACTCTCTGGAAACACCATATATTTT. Translating it yields CASSEQRLSGNTIYF.

This clonotype was seen ten or more times. The rearrangement joins TRBV29-1 to TRBJ1-2, with D uncertain. This CDR3 is built from 13 residues. Trimming removed 1 base at V and 6 bases at J, with 12 bases between. Germline CDR1 is SQVTM and CDR2 is ANQGSEA. CDR3 region: CSVEADTFDGYTF. The CDR3 DNA is TGCAGCGTTGAAGCTGACACCTTCGATGGCTACACCTTC.

The V call is TRBV25-1, the J call TRBJ1-2; maybe TRBD1 (5 bases). V was clipped by 7 bases and J by 1 base, with 13 bases between them. This CDR3 has 14 amino acids. CDR1 is MGHDK and CDR2 is SYGVNS in the germline V gene. The CDR3 bases are TGTGCCAGCACCTCTTCCGGGGGTAACTATGGCTACACCTTC. Translating gives CASTSSGGNYGYTF.

At least ten counts were recorded for this clonotype. The V call is TRBV5-5, the J call TRBJ2-2; possible D gene TRBD1, 6 bases. V was shortened by 3 bases and J by 4 bases, with 10 bases between the two germline ends. The CDR3 has 14 amino acids. Germline CDR1 reads SGHKS; CDR2 reads YYEKEE (reference sequence). The CDR3 bases are TGTGCCAGCAGCTGGGGGCATTCCACCGGGGAGCTGTTTTTT. It translates to CASSWGHSTGELFF. Looking up the rest from reference TRBV5-5 and TRBJ2-2 gives the full variable domain: DAGVTQSPTHLIKTRGQQVTLRCSPISGHKSVSWYQQVLGQGPQFIFQYYEKEERGRGNFPDRFSARQFPNYSSELNVNALLLGDSALYLCASSWGHSTGELFFGEGSRLTVL.

At least ten counts were recorded for this clonotype. The rearrangement uses TRBV28 and TRBJ2-7; possibly TRBD1 for D (6 bases). The CDR3 is 15 residues long. CDR1 MDHEN and CDR2 SYDVKM come from the germline V gene. V was trimmed by 2 bases and J by 2 bases, leaving 13 bases between them. In DNA, the CDR3 is TGTGCCAGCAGTTTAGCCCGGACAGTTACCTACGAGCAGTACTTC. This translates into CASSLARTVTYEQYF.

This clonotype appeared many times. The chain links TRBV11-2 to TRBJ2-5; tentatively, D is TRBD1 (6 bases). Germline CDR1 SGHAT, CDR2 FQNNGV. The CDR3 has 16 amino acids. V was clipped by 6 bases and J by 5 bases, with 22 bases between them. CDR3 sequence: CASSGQGTPKGETQYF. DNA for the CDR3: TGTGCCAGCAGTGGACAAGGGACACCCAAGGGGGAGACCCAGTACTTC.

This clonotype was found many times. The chain couples TRBV6-5 to TRBJ1-1; 7 positions match TRBD1. The V segment lost 8 bases and the J segment 3 bases; nucleotides outside the gene matches: 6. The CDR3 is 13 residues long. Germline values: CDR1 MNHEY, CDR2 SVGAGI. Here the CDR3 reads CASGRGIYTEAFF. CDR3 sequence (DNA): TGTGCCAGCGGCAGGGGGATTTACACTGAAGCTTTCTTT.

This clonotype was counted many times. The V and J genes are TRBV12-3 or TRBV12-4 and TRBJ1-2, with 9 nucleotides matching TRBD1. The CDR3 contains 15 residues. J gave up 4 bases and V 2 bases, and 5 bases lay outside the gene matches. In nucleotides, the CDR3 is TGTGCCAGCAGTTTATTGGGACAGGGTTCCTATGGCTACACCTTC. It encodes CASSLLGQGSYGYTF.

In its sample, this clonotype was seen many times. The chain uses TRBV28 and TRBJ2-7, with 10 bases that match TRBD2. V dropped 2 bases and J dropped 6; count of bases not matched to a gene: 4. CDR1 is MDHEN, CDR2 SYDVKM, per germline. CDR3 size: 14 residues. The CDR3: CASSLRLAGVEQYF. CDR3 DNA sequence: TGTGCCAGCAGTTTAAGGCTAGCGGGAGTCGAGCAGTACTTC.

Ten or more counts support this clonotype. The V and J genes are TRBV6-5 and TRBJ2-2; D might be TRBD1 (5 bases). This CDR3 spans 14 amino acids. Germline V gives CDR1 MNHEY, CDR2 SVGAGI. Deletions cut 8 bases from V and 1 base from J, with 11 bases between. CDR3 sequence (DNA): TGTGCCAGCCAGTTTGACAGGAACACCGGGGAGCTGTTTTTT. It encodes CASQFDRNTGELFF.